This TCR beta chain is from a study of cytomegalovirus exposure and HLA in healthy donors. Study-level findings and limits: Confirmation in vitro established that a few CMV-associated chains were specific for CMV antigens. No immune exposure information besides CMV serostatus was available.

As for this clone: The target antigen is unknown.

In the PCR, 60 Vbeta and 13 Jbeta primers were used. The data were produced by immunoSEQ multiplex PCR, yet TCRdb's version contains in-frame clones alone and is incomplete. The sample holds around 200,000 clones, about 85% seen once. The CDR3 runs 15 residues. The junction had 6 bases not matched to a gene; V was cut back by 5 bases and J by 3 bases. Germline V gene lookup returns CDR1 SEHNR and CDR2 FQNEAQ (reference sequence). The source material was PBMCs. The rearrangement uses TRBV7-9 and TRBJ2-7; TRBD2 matches 11 bases. The receptor comes from a woman in her forties or fifties in good health and CMV-seropositive. The CDR3 region is CASSQGSGGVYEQYF. Here the CDR3 DNA reads TGTGCCAGCAGCCAGGGTAGCGGGGGGGTCTACGAGCAGTACTTC. Complete variable domain (other parts from reference TRBV7-9 and TRBJ2-7): DTGVSQNPRHKITKRGQNVTFRCDPISEHNRLYWYRQTLGQGPEFLTYFQNEAQLEKSRLLSDRFSAERPKGSFSTLEIQRTEQGDSAMYLCASSQGSGGVYEQYFGPGTRLTVT.